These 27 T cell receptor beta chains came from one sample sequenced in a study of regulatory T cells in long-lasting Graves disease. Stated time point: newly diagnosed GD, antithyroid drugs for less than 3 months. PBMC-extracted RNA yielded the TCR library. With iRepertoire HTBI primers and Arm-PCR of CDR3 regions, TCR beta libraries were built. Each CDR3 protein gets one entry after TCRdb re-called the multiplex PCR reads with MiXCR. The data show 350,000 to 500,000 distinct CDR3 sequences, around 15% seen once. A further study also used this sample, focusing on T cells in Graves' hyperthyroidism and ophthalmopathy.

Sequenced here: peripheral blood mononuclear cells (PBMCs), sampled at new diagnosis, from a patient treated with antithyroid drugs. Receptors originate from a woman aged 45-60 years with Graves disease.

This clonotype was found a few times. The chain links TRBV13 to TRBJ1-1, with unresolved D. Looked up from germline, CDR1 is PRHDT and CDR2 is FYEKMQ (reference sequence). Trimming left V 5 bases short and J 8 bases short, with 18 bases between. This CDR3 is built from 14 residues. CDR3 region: CASSPRTGMGEAFF. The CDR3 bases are TGTGCCAGCAGCCCACGCACGGGGATGGGGGAAGCTTTCTTT.

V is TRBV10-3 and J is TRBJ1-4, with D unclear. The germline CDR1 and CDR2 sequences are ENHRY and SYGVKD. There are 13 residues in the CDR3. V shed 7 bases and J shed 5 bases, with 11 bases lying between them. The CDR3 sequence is CAITPGENEKLFF. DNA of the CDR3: TGTGCCATCACCCCCGGCGAGAATGAAAAACTGTTTTTT.

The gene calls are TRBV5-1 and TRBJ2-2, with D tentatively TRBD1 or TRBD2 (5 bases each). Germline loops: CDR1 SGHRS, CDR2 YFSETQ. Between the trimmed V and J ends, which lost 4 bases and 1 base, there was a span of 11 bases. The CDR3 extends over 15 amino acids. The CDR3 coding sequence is TGCGCCAGCAGCACCGGGACGGGGAACACCGGGGAGCTGTTTTTT. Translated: CASSTGTGNTGELFF.

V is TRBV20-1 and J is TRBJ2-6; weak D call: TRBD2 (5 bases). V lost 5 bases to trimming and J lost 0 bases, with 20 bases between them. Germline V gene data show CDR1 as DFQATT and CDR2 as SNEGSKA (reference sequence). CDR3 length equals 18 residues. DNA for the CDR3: TGCAGTGCTCCTCTGTTGTCTAGCACCCCCTCTGGGGCCAACGTCCTGACTTTC. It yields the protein CSAPLLSSTPSGANVLTF.

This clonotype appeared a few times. CDR3 nucleotides: TGCGCCAGCAGCGTTGTAGCGGACAGGGCCTCCCGGTTAGATACGCAGTATTTT. This sequence encodes CASSVVADRASRLDTQYF. The V gene is TRBV5-1, the J gene TRBJ2-3, with 8 bases identical to TRBD1. Trimming took 4 bases from V and 5 from J; bases not matched to a gene: 18. The CDR3 has 18 residues. The germline V gene has CDR1 SGHRS and CDR2 YFSETQ.

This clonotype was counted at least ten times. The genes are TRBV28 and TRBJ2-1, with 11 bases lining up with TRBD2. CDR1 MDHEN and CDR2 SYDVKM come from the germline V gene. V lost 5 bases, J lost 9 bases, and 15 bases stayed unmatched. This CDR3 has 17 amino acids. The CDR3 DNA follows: TGTGCCAGCAGTCCCAAAACTAGCGGGAGCCGCCGAGGTGAGCAGTTCTTC. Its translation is CASSPKTSGSRRGEQFF.

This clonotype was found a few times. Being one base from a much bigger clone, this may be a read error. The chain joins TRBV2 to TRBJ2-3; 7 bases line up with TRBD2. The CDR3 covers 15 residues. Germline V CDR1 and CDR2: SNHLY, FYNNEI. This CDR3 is CASSEGGSRTDAQYF. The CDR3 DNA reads TGTGCCAGCAGTGAAGGCGGGAGTCGTACAGATGCGCAGTATTTT.

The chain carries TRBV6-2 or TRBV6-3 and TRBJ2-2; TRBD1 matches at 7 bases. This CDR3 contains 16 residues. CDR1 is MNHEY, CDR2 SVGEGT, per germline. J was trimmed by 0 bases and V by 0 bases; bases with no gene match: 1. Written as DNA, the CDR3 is TGTGCCAGCAGTTACTCGGGACAGCCGAACACCGGGGAGCTGTTTTTT. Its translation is CASSYSGQPNTGELFF.

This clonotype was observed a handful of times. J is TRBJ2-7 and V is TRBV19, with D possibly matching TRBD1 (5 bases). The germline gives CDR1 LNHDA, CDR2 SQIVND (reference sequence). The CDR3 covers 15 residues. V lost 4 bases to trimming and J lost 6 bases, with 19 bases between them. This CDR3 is CASSTGWGRLGEQYF. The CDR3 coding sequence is TGTGCCAGTAGTACCGGCTGGGGCCGGCTTGGCGAGCAGTACTTC.

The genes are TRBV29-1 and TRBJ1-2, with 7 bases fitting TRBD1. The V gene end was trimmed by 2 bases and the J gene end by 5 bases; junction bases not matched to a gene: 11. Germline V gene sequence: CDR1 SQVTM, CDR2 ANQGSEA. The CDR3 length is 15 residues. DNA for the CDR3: TGCAGCGTTGAACCTCCATCGACAGGGACTTATGGCTACACCTTC. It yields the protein CSVEPPSTGTYGYTF. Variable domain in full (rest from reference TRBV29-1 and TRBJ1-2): SAVISQKPSRDICQRGTSLTIQCQVDSQVTMMFWYRQQPGQSLTLIATANQGSEATYESGFVIDKFPISRPNLTFSTLTVSNMSPEDSSIYLCSVEPPSTGTYGYTFGSGTRLTVV.

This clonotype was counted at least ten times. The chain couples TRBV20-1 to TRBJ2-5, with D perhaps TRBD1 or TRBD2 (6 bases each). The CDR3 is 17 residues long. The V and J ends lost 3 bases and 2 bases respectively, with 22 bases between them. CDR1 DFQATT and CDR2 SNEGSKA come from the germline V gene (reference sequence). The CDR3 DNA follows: TGCAGTGCTAGGAACACTGACTGGAGGGGGTTTCAAGAGACCCAGTACTTC. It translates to CSARNTDWRGFQETQYF.

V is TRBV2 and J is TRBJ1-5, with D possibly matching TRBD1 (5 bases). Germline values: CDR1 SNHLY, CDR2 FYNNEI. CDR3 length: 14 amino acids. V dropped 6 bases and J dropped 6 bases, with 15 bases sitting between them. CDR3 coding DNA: TGTGCCAGCAGGGAGGTAGGGGCAAGTCAGCCCCAGCATTTT. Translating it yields CASREVGASQPQHF.

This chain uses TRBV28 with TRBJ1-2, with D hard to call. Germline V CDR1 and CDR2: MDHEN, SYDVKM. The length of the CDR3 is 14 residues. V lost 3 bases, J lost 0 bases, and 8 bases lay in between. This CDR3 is CASSLGGPNYGYTF. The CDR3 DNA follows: TGTGCCAGCAGTTTGGGAGGCCCTAACTATGGCTACACCTTC.

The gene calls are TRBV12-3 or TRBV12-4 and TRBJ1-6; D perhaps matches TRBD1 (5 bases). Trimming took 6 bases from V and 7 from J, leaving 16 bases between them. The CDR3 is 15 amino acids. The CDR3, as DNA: TGTGCCAGCAGCGCACGGGACGGCGCGAATTCACCCCTCCACTTT. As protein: CASSARDGANSPLHF.

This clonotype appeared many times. CDR3 bases: TGTGCCAGCAGTCCTCGGGGGGCCCACCAGCCCCAGCATTTT. This encodes CASSPRGAHQPQHF. This sequence joins TRBV6-1 and TRBJ1-5; D perhaps matches TRBD1 (6 bases). Germline V lookup: CDR1 MNHNS, CDR2 SASEGT. V lost 5 bases, J lost 7 bases, and 15 bases lay in between. The CDR3 length is 14 residues.

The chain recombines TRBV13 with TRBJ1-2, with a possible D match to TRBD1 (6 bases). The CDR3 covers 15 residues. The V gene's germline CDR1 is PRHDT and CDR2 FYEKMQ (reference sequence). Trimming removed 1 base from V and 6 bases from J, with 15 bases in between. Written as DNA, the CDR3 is TGTGCCAGCAGCTTAGTTGGGACACCACTCGATGGCTACACCTTC. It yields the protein CASSLVGTPLDGYTF.

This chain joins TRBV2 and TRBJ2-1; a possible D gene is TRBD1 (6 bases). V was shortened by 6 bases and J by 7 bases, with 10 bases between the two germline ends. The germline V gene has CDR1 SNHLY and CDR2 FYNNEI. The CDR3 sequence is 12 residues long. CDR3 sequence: CASRPDRNEQFF. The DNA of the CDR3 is TGTGCCAGCAGACCGGACAGAAATGAGCAGTTCTTC.

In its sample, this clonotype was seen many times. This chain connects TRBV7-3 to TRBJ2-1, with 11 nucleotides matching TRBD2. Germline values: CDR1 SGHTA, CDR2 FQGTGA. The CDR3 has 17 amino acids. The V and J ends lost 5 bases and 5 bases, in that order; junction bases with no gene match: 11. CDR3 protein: CASSPGGLAGGNNEQFF. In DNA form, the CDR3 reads TGTGCCAGCAGCCCCGGGGGCCTAGCGGGAGGCAACAATGAGCAGTTCTTC.

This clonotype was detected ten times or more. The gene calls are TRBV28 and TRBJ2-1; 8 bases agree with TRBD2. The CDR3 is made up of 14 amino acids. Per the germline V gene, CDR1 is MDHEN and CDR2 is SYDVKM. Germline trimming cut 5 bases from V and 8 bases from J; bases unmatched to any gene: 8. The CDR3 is CASSPSGRVYEQFF. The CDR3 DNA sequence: TGTGCCAGCAGTCCGAGCGGGAGAGTCTATGAGCAGTTCTTC.

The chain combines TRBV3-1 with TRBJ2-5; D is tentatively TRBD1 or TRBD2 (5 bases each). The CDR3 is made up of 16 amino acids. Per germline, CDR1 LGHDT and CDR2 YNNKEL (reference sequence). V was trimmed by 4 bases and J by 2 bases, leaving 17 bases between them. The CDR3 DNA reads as TGTGCCAGCAGCCCCGATCGGGACGGGCCTCAAGAGACCCAGTACTTC. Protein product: CASSPDRDGPQETQYF.

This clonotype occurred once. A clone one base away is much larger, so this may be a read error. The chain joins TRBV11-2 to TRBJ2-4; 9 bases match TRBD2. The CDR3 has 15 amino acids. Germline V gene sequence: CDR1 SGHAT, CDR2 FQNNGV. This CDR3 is CASSPPSGGIYIEYF. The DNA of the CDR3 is TGTGCCAGCAGCCCCCCGAGCGGGGGGATATACATTGAGTACTTC.

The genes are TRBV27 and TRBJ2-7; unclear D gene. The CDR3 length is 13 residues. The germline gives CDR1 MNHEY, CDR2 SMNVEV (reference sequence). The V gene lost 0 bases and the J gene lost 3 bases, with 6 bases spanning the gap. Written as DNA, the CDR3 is TGTGCCAGCAGTTTATCCGGGTACTACGAGCAGTACTTC. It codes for CASSLSGYYEQYF.

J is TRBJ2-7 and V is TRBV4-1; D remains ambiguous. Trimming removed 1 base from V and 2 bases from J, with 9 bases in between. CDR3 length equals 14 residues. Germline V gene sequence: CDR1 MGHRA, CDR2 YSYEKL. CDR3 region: CASSQGVGTYEQYF. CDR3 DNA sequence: TGCGCCAGCAGCCAAGGGGTCGGCACCTACGAGCAGTACTTC.

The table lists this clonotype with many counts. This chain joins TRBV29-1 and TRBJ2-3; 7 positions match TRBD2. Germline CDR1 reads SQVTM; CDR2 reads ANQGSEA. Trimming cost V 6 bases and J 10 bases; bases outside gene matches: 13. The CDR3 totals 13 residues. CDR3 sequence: CSVKEGLGNAQYF. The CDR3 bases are TGCAGCGTAAAAGAAGGACTAGGAAATGCGCAGTATTTT.

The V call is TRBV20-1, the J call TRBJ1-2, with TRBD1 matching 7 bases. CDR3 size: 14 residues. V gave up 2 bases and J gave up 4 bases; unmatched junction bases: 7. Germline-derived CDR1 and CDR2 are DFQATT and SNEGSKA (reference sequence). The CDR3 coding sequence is TGCAGTGCTAGACGGGCGGGGGACAGCTATGGCTACACCTTC. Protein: CSARRAGDSYGYTF.

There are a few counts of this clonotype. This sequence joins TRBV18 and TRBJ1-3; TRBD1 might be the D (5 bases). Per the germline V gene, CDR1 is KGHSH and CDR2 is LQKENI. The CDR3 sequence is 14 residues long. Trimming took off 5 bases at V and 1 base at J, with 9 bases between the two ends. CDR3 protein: CASSAGRSGNTIYF. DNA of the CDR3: TGTGCCAGCTCAGCAGGGAGATCTGGAAACACCATATATTTT.

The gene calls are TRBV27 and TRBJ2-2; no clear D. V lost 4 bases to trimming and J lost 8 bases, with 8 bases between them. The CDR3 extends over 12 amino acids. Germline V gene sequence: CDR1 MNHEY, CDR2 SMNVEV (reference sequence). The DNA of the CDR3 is TGTGCCAGCAGTTCTCGATTTGGGGAGCTGTTTTTT. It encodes CASSSRFGELFF.